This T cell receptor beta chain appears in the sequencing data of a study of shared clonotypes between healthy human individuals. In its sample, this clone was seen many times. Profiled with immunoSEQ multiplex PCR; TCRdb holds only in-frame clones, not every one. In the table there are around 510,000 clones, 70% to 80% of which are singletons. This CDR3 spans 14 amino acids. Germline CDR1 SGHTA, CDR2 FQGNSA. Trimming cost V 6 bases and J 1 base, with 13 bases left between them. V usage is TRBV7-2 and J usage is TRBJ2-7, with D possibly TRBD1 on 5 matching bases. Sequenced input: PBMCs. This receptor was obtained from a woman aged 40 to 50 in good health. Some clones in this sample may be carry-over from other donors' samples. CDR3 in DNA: TGTGCCAGCAGTTTCTTTGACAGATCCTACGAGCAGTACTTC. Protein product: CASSFFDRSYEQYF.